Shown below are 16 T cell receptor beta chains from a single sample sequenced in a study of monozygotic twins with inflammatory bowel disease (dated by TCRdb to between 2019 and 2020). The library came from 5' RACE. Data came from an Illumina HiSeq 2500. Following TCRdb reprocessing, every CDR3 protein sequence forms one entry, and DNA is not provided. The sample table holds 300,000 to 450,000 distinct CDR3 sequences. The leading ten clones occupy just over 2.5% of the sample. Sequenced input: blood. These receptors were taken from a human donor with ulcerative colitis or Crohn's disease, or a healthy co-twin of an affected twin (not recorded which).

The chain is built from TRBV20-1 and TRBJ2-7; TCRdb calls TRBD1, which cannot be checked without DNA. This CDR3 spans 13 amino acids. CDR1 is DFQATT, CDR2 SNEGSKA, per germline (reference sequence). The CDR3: CSATKTGLGEQYF.

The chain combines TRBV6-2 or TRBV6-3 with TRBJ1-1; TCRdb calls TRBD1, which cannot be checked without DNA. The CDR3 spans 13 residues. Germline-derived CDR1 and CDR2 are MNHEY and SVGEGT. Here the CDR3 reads CASSYGAAVEAFF.

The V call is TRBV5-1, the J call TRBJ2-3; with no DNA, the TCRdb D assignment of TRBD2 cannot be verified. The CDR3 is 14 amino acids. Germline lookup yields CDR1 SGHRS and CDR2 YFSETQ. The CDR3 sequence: CASSLGARKDTQYF.

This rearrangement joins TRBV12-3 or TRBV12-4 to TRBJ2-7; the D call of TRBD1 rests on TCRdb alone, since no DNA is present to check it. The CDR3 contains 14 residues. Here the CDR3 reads CASRPGRSSYEQYF.

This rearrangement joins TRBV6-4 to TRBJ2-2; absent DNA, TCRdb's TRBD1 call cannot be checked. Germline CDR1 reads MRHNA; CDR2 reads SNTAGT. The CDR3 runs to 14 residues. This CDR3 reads CATQDKENTGELFF.

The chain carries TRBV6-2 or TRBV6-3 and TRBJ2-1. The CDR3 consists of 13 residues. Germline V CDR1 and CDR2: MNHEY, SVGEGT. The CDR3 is CASRDRIYNEQFF.

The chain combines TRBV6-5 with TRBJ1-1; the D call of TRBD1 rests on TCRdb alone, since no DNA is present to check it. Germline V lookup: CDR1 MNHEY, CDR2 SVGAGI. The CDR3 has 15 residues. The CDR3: CASSYSTGALTEAFF.

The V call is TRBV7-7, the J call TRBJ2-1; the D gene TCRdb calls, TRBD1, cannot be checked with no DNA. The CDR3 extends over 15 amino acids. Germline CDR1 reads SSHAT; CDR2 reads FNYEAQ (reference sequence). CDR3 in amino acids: CASSIQPGNYNEQFF.

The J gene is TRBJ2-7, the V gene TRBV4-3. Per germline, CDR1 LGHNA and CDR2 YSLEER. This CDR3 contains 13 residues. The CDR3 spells CASSQDSGDEQYF.

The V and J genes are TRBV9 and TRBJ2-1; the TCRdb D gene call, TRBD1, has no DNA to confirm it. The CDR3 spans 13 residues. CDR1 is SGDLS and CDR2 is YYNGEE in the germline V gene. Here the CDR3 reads CASSSTGFNEQFF.

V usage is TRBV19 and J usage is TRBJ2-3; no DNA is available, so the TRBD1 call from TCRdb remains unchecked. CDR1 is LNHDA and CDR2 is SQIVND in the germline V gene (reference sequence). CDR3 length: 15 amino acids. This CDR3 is CASSIGGHGPDTQYF.

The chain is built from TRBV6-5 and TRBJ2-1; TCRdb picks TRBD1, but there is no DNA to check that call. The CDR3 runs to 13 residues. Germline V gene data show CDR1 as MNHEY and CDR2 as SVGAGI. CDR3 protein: CASSYLDSNEQFF.

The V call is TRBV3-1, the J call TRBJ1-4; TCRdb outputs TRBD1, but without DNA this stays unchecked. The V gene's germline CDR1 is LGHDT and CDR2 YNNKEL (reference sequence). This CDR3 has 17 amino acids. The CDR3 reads CASSQDRASTISEKLFF. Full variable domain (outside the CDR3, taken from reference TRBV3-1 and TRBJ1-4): DTAVSQTPKYLVTQMGNDKSIKCEQNLGHDTMYWYKQDSKKFLKIMFSYNNKELIINETVPNRFSPKSPDKAHLNLHINSLELGDSAVYFCASSQDRASTISEKLFFGSGTQLSVL.

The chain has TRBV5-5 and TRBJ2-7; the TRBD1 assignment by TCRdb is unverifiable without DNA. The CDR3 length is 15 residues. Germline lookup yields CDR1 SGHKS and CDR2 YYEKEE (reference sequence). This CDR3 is CASSTLRTGTAEQYF.

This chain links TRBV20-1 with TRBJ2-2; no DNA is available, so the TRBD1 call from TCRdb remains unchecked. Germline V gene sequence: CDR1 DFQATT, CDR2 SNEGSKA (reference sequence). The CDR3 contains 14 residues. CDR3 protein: CSARDYRQGRELFF.

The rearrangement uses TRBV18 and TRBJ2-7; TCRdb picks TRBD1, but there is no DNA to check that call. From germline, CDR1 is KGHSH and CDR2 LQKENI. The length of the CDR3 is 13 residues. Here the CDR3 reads CASSPGLADEQYF.